The source of this T cell receptor (beta chain) is a study of blood T cells in healthy people across ages. The study, taken as a whole, reports: A conclusive naive versus antigen-experienced comparison was prevented by the unsorted PBMCs.

As concerns this clonotype: Its antigen is currently unknown.

CDR3 length: 14 amino acids. Germline lookup yields CDR1 DFQATT and CDR2 SNEGSKA (reference sequence). J lost 5 bases, V lost 3 bases, and 8 bases had no gene match. Through a sample-barcoded 5' primer and a J-beta primer mix, a second PCR was run for roughly 6 to 12 cycles. Each cDNA molecule carried a tag from a template-switch adaptor that contained 12 random nucleotides. TCRdb used MiXCR to reprocess the 5' RACE reads, holding one entry per CDR3 protein. The table records hundreds of thousands of distinct CDR3 sequences, roughly 44% of them present only once. Source material: blood. The chain combines TRBV20-1 with TRBJ2-5; 8 nucleotides align to TRBD1. This sequence was found in a man between 60 and 70 years old in good health. CDR3 sequence reads: CSARPPGGRETQYF. In nucleotides, the CDR3 is TGCAGTGCTAGGCCCCCAGGGGGCAGGGAGACCCAGTACTTC.